This passage covers 24 T cell receptor beta chains from one sample sequenced in a study of T cell responses to AZD1222 COVID-19 vaccine. Only in-frame clones appear in the TCRdb table, and some are missing; sequencing was by immunoSEQ multiplex PCR. The sample contains 85,000 to 130,000 clones, just under 90% of which appear only once. Specimen: peripheral blood, collected on day 0 of AZD1222 vaccination. The receptors here all came from an adult in good health.

CDR3 DNA sequence: TGTGCCAGCAGTTCCCCAACAGGGTCCCAAGCTTTCTTT. Translated: CASSSPTGSQAFF. V usage is TRBV28 and J usage is TRBJ1-1; D is perhaps TRBD1 (6 bases). The germline V gene has CDR1 MDHEN and CDR2 SYDVKM. The CDR3 contains 13 residues. Trimming left V 4 bases short and J 9 bases short, with 15 bases between.

This rearrangement joins TRBV7-8 to TRBJ2-1; 7 bases are a match to TRBD1. Losses at the gene ends were 4 bases for V and 3 bases for J; bases not matched to a gene: 9. CDR1 and CDR2 (germline): SGHVS, FQNEAQ. CDR3 length: 16 residues. The CDR3 nucleotides read TGTGCCAGCAGCTCTCGGACAGGTCAGCACTACAATGAGCAGTTCTTC. It codes for CASSSRTGQHYNEQFF.

V usage is TRBV28 and J usage is TRBJ1-6; 8 bases map to TRBD1. This CDR3 is built from 15 residues. The germline V gene encodes CDR1 MDHEN and CDR2 SYDVKM. Trimming cost V 7 bases and J 4 bases; bases outside gene matches: 6. DNA for the CDR3: TGTGCCAGCACCGAGACAGGGGCTTATAATTCACCCCTCCACTTT. Translation: CASTETGAYNSPLHF.

This chain uses TRBV28 with TRBJ2-3; 12 bases map to TRBD2. This CDR3 contains 17 residues. The V gene end was trimmed by 2 bases and the J gene end by 6 bases; junction bases not matched to a gene: 9. CDR1 and CDR2 from the germline V gene are MDHEN and SYDVKM. The CDR3 region has the DNA TGTGCCAGCAGTTTAAGCACTAGCGGGGGGCGAGGGGATACGCAGTATTTT. It specifies CASSLSTSGGRGDTQYF.

This chain uses TRBV7-9 with TRBJ1-3, with unresolved D. CDR1 is SEHNR and CDR2 is FQNEAQ in the germline V gene (reference sequence). The CDR3 is 17 residues long. Trimming cost V 5 bases and J 0 bases, with 17 bases left between them. The CDR3 here is CASSQVRAGRSGNTIYF. CDR3 in DNA: TGTGCCAGCAGCCAAGTGAGGGCGGGCCGCTCTGGAAACACCATATATTTT.

V gene TRBV4-2 combines with J gene TRBJ2-7; the match to TRBD2 covers 9 bases. V gave up 3 bases and J gave up 2 bases; unmatched junction bases: 8. In germline, CDR1 is LGHNA, CDR2 YNFKEQ. The CDR3 totals 16 residues. CDR3 region: CASSQGGGGGAYEQYF. The CDR3 DNA is TGTGCCAGCAGCCAGGGTGGTGGCGGGGGGGCCTACGAGCAGTACTTC.

The chain recombines TRBV7-3 with TRBJ2-7, with D possibly being TRBD2 (7 bases). V was pared by 1 base and J by 0 bases, with 10 bases between. Germline CDR1 is SGHTA and CDR2 is FQGTGA. The CDR3 sequence is 15 residues long. The CDR3 DNA is TGTGCCAGCAGCTTAAGTGCGGGGGCCTCCTACGAGCAGTACTTC. It yields the protein CASSLSAGASYEQYF.

The chain joins TRBV27 to TRBJ2-2; 7 bases are a match to TRBD1. Trimming at V came to 4 bases and at J to 4 bases, leaving 6 bases not matched to a gene. The CDR3 extends over 15 amino acids. Germline-derived CDR1 and CDR2 are MNHEY and SMNVEV (reference sequence). CDR3 sequence: CASSSTGARTGELFF. CDR3 bases: TGTGCCAGCAGTTCCACAGGGGCCCGCACCGGGGAGCTGTTTTTT.

This chain uses TRBV11-2 with TRBJ2-1; TRBD2 aligns across 7 bases. The CDR3 extends over 16 amino acids. Germline CDR1 is SGHAT and CDR2 is FQNNGV. J gave up 8 bases and V 4 bases, and 14 bases lay outside the gene matches. The CDR3 DNA sequence: TGTGCCAGCAGCTCGTCCGGGACTAACCCTGGGGATGAGCAGTTCTTC. Amino acids: CASSSSGTNPGDEQFF.

The sample holds one count of this clone. The V call is TRBV7-3, the J call TRBJ2-2, with a possible D match to TRBD1 (6 bases). This CDR3 contains 14 residues. The ends were cut back, 2 bases at V and 5 bases at J, with 9 bases in the middle. Germline V gives CDR1 SGHTA, CDR2 FQGTGA. Here the CDR3 DNA reads TGTGCCAGCAGCTTATCAGGGGCGACCGGGGAGCTGTTTTTT. It translates to CASSLSGATGELFF. Variable domain in full (rest from reference TRBV7-3 and TRBJ2-2): GAGVSQTPSNKVTEKGKYVELRCDPISGHTALYWYRQSLGQGPEFLIYFQGTGAADDSGLPNDRFFAVRPEGSVSTLKIQRTERGDSAVYLCASSLSGATGELFFGEGSRLTVL.

The CDR3 protein is CASSALTGIEQYF. The CDR3 nucleotides read TGTGCCAGCAGTGCTCTGACAGGGATAGAGCAGTACTTC. The rearrangement joins TRBV2 to TRBJ2-7; TRBD1 aligns across 7 bases. J was trimmed by 7 bases and V by 4 bases; bases with no gene match: 7. This CDR3 is built from 13 residues. Looked up from germline, CDR1 is SNHLY and CDR2 is FYNNEI. The full variable domain, rest sourced from reference TRBV2 and TRBJ2-7, is EPEVTQTPSHQVTQMGQEVILRCVPISNHLYFYWYRQILGQKVEFLVSFYNNEISEKSEIFDDQFSVERPDGSNFTLKIRSTKLEDSAMYFCASSALTGIEQYFGPGTRLTVT.

The chain has TRBV10-3 and TRBJ1-5, with D possibly being TRBD1 (5 bases). From germline, CDR1 is ENHRY and CDR2 SYGVKD. This CDR3 is 14 amino acids long. V shed 0 bases and J shed 7 bases, with 10 bases lying between them. CDR3 loop: CAISESGGLQPQHF. The CDR3, as DNA: TGTGCCATCAGTGAGTCTGGGGGATTACAGCCCCAGCATTTT.

V and J are TRBV3-1 (or the pseudogene TRBV3-2) and TRBJ1-5; D is uncertain. Germline values: CDR1 LGHDT, CDR2 YNNKEL (reference sequence). This CDR3 has 15 amino acids. Trimming shortened V by 1 base and J by 1 base, and 8 bases separated the two germline ends. This CDR3 reads CASSQGAGSNQPQHF. DNA for the CDR3: TGTGCCAGCAGCCAAGGAGCGGGGAGCAATCAGCCCCAGCATTTT.

This rearrangement joins TRBV5-1 to TRBJ1-1; a possible D gene is TRBD1 (6 bases). V was clipped by 5 bases and J by 1 base, with 21 bases between them. The germline V gene encodes CDR1 SGHRS and CDR2 YFSETQ. The CDR3 spans 17 residues. As DNA, the CDR3 is TGCGCCAGCAGACCTCGGGGGGCTCCTTTACCGAACACTGAAGCTTTCTTT. Protein sequence: CASRPRGAPLPNTEAFF.

This chain connects TRBV5-5 to TRBJ1-4; D call uncertain. In germline, CDR1 is SGHKS, CDR2 YYEKEE (reference sequence). The CDR3 loop spans 16 amino acids. V was pared by 3 bases and J by 0 bases, with 12 bases between. CDR3 sequence: CASSYFLGSTNEKLFF. Here the CDR3 DNA reads TGTGCCAGCAGCTACTTTTTGGGGTCAACTAATGAAAAACTGTTTTTT.

J is TRBJ1-2 and V is TRBV27, with 7 bases lining up with TRBD1. The junction had 1 base not matched to a gene; V was cut back by 7 bases and J by 2 bases. This CDR3 contains 12 residues. Germline CDR1 MNHEY, CDR2 SMNVEV (reference sequence). The CDR3 nucleotides are TGTGCCAGCAAACAGGGGAACTATGGCTACACCTTC. Its protein product is CASKQGNYGYTF.

The chain has TRBV20-1 and TRBJ1-1, with D unresolved. This CDR3 has 11 residues. CDR1 and CDR2 (germline): DFQATT, SNEGSKA (reference sequence). V was clipped by 0 bases and J by 5 bases, with 4 bases between them. CDR3 nucleotides: TGCAGTGCTAGAGATCTAACTGAAGCTTTCTTT. As protein: CSARDLTEAFF.

The chain recombines TRBV23-1 with TRBJ1-5, with D maybe TRBD1 (6 bases). TRBV23-1 is an ORF, with its function uncertain. Trimming took 3 bases from V and 0 from J, leaving 18 bases between them. The CDR3 consists of 18 residues. DNA of the CDR3: TGCGCCAGCAGTCATCGAGACAGGTCCCCCTATAGCAATCAGCCCCAGCATTTT. The encoded protein is CASSHRDRSPYSNQPQHF.

In this sample, this clone turned up once. A read error may account for a junction end that differs from germline. The V call is TRBV7-7, the J call TRBJ2-5; 8 positions agree with TRBD2. The CDR3 is 16 amino acids. Germline V gives CDR1 SSHAT, CDR2 FNYEAQ (reference sequence). CDR3: CASSHTFTSGQETQYF. The CDR3 region has the DNA TGTGCTAGCAGCCATACATTCACTAGCGGCCAAGAGACCCAGTACTTC.

The chain couples TRBV25-1 to TRBJ1-5; D might be TRBD1 (5 bases). Trimming stripped 7 bases from V and 2 bases from J, with 12 bases between. CDR3 length: 14 residues. The germline CDR1 and CDR2 sequences are MGHDK and SYGVNS. The CDR3 reads CASNGASGNQPQHF. CDR3 nucleotides: TGTGCCAGCAACGGGGCATCGGGCAATCAGCCCCAGCATTTT. Variable domain in full (rest from reference TRBV25-1 and TRBJ1-5): EADIYQTPRYLVIGTGKKITLECSQTMGHDKMYWYQQDPGMELHLIHYSYGVNSTEKGDLSSESTVSRIRTEHFPLTLESARPSHTSQYLCASNGASGNQPQHFGDGTRLSIL.

The rearrangement links TRBV7-9 to TRBJ1-6; 12 nucleotides agree with TRBD1. Germline lookup yields CDR1 SEHNR and CDR2 FQNEAQ (reference sequence). J gave up 1 base and V 4 bases, and 8 bases lay outside the gene matches. The CDR3 is made up of 19 amino acids. CDR3 sequence (DNA): TGTGCCAGCAGCTCACCCGGGACAGGGGGCATATCCTATAATTCACCCCTCCACTTT. Protein: CASSSPGTGGISYNSPLHF.

CDR3 sequence reads: CASSGPGYPTEAFF. The CDR3, as DNA: TGTGCCAGCAGCGGACCCGGCTACCCCACTGAAGCTTTCTTT. The chain employs TRBV6-5 and TRBJ1-1; D call uncertain. V was cut by 6 bases and J by 4 bases, with 15 bases left in between. There are 14 residues in the CDR3. Germline V gene lookup returns CDR1 MNHEY and CDR2 SVGAGI.

This chain's CDR3 is CASRSGRQPQHF. CDR3 coding DNA: TGTGCCAGCAGGAGCGGGAGACAGCCCCAGCATTTT. The rearrangement links TRBV7-2 to TRBJ1-5; unclear D gene. The CDR3 runs to 12 residues. CDR1 is SGHTA and CDR2 is FQGNSA in the germline V gene. With 6 bases removed from V and 7 bases from J, the gap between germline ends came to 10 bases. Complete variable domain (other parts from reference TRBV7-2 and TRBJ1-5): GAGVSQSPSNKVTEKGKDVELRCDPISGHTALYWYRQSLGQGLEFLIYFQGNSAPDKSGLPSDRFSAERTGGSVSTLTIQRTQQEDSAVYLCASRSGRQPQHFGDGTRLSIL.

The chain recombines TRBV5-4 with TRBJ1-4, with D perhaps matching TRBD1 (5 bases). The V gene lost 1 base and the J gene lost 10 bases, with 14 bases spanning the gap. This CDR3 is 14 amino acids long. Germline lookup yields CDR1 SGHNT and CDR2 YYREEE (reference sequence). The CDR3 reads CASSLTGPSAKLFF. The CDR3 region has the DNA TGTGCCAGCAGCTTGACAGGCCCCTCTGCAAAACTGTTTTTT. The full variable domain, its missing parts supplied by reference TRBV5-4 and TRBJ1-4, is ETGVTQSPTHLIKTRGQQVTLRCSSQSGHNTVSWYQQALGQGPQFIFQYYREEENGRGNFPPRFSGLQFPNYSSELNVNALELDDSALYLCASSLTGPSAKLFFGSGTQLSVL.